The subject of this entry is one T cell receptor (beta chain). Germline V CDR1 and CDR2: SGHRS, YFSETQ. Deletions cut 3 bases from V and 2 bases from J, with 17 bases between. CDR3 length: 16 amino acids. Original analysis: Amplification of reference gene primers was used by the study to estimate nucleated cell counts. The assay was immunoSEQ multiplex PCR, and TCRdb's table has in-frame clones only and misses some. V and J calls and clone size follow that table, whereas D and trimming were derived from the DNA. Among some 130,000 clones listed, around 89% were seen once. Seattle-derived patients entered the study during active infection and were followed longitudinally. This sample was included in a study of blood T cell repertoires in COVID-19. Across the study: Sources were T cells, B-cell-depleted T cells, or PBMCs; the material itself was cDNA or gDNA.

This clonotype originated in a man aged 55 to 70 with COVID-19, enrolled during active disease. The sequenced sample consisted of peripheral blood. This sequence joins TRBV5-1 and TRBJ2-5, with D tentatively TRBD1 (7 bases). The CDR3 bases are TGCGCCAGCAGCTGGGGGGCAGCAGGGGGACAAGAGACCCAGTACTTC. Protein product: CASSWGAAGGQETQYF.